The 8 T cell receptor beta chains below come from one sample, sequenced in a study of blood T cell repertoires in COVID-19. Some clones are missing from TCRdb's copy, which holds only in-frame ones; the method was immunoSEQ multiplex PCR. Here the sample spans around 400,000 clones, about 90% being singletons. The specimen was peripheral blood. These TCRs come from a woman aged 30 to 39 with COVID-19, enrolled during active disease.

As DNA, the CDR3 is TGTGCCAGCAGCTTAGGTCTGGGAGTTGGCACTGAAGCTTTCTTT. Amino acids: CASSLGLGVGTEAFF. The V gene is TRBV7-8, the J gene TRBJ1-1; D gene ambiguous. CDR3 length: 15 amino acids. Trimming shortened V by 1 base and J by 4 bases, and 13 bases separated the two germline ends. Germline lookup yields CDR1 SGHVS and CDR2 FQNEAQ.

V usage is TRBV28 and J usage is TRBJ2-2, with 9 bases that match TRBD1. The CDR3 extends over 16 amino acids. CDR1 is MDHEN and CDR2 is SYDVKM in the germline V gene. V lost 7 bases and J lost 7; bases outside the gene matches: 13. The CDR3: CASTPPGQGLGGELFF. The CDR3 DNA follows: TGTGCCAGCACCCCTCCGGGACAGGGCCTCGGCGGGGAGCTGTTTTTT.

The V call is TRBV28, the J call TRBJ2-7; D gene uncertain. Looked up from germline, CDR1 is MDHEN and CDR2 is SYDVKM. Trimming pared 2 bases from V and 2 bases from J, leaving 7 bases between. This CDR3 contains 13 residues. The CDR3 protein is CASSLINPYEQYF. The CDR3 nucleotides are TGTGCCAGCAGTTTAATCAATCCCTACGAGCAGTACTTC.

This chain uses TRBV27 with TRBJ1-2, with 8 bases matching TRBD1. The CDR3 runs to 14 residues. Germline CDR1 is MNHEY and CDR2 is SMNVEV (reference sequence). The ends lost 6 bases at V and 0 bases at J; junction bases unmatched: 3. CDR3 protein: CASSLRGPNYGYTF. The DNA for the CDR3 is TGTGCCAGCAGCCTCAGGGGGCCTAACTATGGCTACACCTTC.

The V call is TRBV5-1, the J call TRBJ1-2; D remains unclear. The V and J ends lost 1 base and 7 bases respectively, with 8 bases between them. This CDR3 contains 12 residues. Germline values: CDR1 SGHRS, CDR2 YFSETQ. The CDR3 here is CASSLNSAGYTF. In nucleotides, the CDR3 is TGCGCCAGCAGCTTGAACTCTGCTGGCTACACCTTC.

The chain employs TRBV11-1 and TRBJ1-3; D may be TRBD1 (6 bases). V lost 5 bases and J 7 bases, leaving 15 bases between the germline ends. Germline CDR1 is SGHAT and CDR2 is FQDESV (reference sequence). The CDR3 runs to 14 residues. The CDR3 sequence: CASSDTGLSNTIYF. The CDR3, as DNA: TGTGCCAGCAGCGACACAGGGTTGTCGAACACCATATATTTT.

The V call is TRBV3-1 (or the pseudogene TRBV3-2), the J call TRBJ2-1, with D unclear. The CDR3 totals 14 residues. Trimming took 2 bases from V and 9 from J, leaving 14 bases between them. CDR1 is LGHDT, CDR2 YNNKEL, per germline (reference sequence). The CDR3 region is CASSQQLLTGEQFF. In DNA, the CDR3 is TGTGCCAGCAGCCAACAACTTTTGACGGGTGAGCAGTTCTTC.

DNA for the CDR3: TGCAGCGTTGATCTAGCGGCGATATACAATGAGCAGTTCTTC. Protein product: CSVDLAAIYNEQFF. The genes are TRBV29-1 and TRBJ2-1; 7 nucleotides line up with TRBD2. Germline V gene data show CDR1 as SQVTM and CDR2 as ANQGSEA. The CDR3 contains 14 residues. Trimming took 3 bases from V and 4 from J; bases not matched to a gene: 6.